This T cell receptor (beta chain) was sequenced during a study of technical replicates of blood from a handful of donors. Libraries were prepared by immunoSEQ multiplex PCR; TCRdb keeps only in-frame clonotypes and omits some of them. The sample includes under 85,000 clones, 80% to 95% of them seen just once. Germline V gene data show CDR1 as SGHNT and CDR2 as YYREEE (reference sequence). The CDR3 is 19 residues long. V was pared by 4 bases and J by 6 bases, with 14 bases of the junction left unmatched. This clonotype was obtained from a human donor in good health. Some clones in this sample may be carry-over from other donors' samples. Sample: T cells isolated from PBMCs. The J gene is TRBJ2-4, the V gene TRBV5-4; 15 nucleotides agree with TRBD2. CDR3 region: CASSPWTSGRGSYGNIQYF. The CDR3 DNA sequence: TGTGCCAGCAGCCCGTGGACTAGCGGGAGGGGTTCGTATGGAAACATTCAGTACTTC.